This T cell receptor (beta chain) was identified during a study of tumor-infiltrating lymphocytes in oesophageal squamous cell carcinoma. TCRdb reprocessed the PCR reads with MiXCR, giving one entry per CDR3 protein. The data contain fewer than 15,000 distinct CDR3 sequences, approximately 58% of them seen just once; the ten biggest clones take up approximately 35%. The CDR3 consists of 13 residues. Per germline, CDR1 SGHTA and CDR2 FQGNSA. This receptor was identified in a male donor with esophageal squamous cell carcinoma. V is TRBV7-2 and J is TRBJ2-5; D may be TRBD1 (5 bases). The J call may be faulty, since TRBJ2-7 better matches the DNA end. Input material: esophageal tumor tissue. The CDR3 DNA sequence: TGTGCCAGCAGCCCCAGGGTATCCTACGAGCAGTACTTC. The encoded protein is CASSPRVSYEQYF.